Sequencing of this T cell receptor beta chain was carried out in a study of CXCR3-negative and CXCR3-positive naive CD8 T cells. Study-level results: TRB CDR3 hydrophobicity was greater in CXCR3-positive naive cells than in CXCR3-negative naive cells. Sequencing showed both naive subsets with comparably high diversity, and memory CD8+ cells much lower.

Concerning this clonotype itself: Its target is unknown.

All TRB cDNA libraries came from 5' RACE performed with UMI labels. TCRdb derives one entry per CDR3 protein from the 5' RACE reads, leaving out DNA. This sample's table has about 150,000 distinct CDR3 sequences. Germline CDR1 and CDR2: SGDLS and YYNGEE. The CDR3 extends over 16 amino acids. Sequencing was carried out using naive CXCR3+ CD8+ T cells from blood. Regarding subset: CD45RO-CCR7+CD27+CD95- naive CD8+ T cells expressing CXCR3 (TNR3+). This clonotype was sampled from a human donor in good health. Some clones in this sample may be carry-over from other donors' samples. The rearrangement links TRBV9 to TRBJ2-5; the TCRdb D gene call, TRBD2, has no DNA to confirm it. The CDR3 is CASSPPSGGARETQYF.